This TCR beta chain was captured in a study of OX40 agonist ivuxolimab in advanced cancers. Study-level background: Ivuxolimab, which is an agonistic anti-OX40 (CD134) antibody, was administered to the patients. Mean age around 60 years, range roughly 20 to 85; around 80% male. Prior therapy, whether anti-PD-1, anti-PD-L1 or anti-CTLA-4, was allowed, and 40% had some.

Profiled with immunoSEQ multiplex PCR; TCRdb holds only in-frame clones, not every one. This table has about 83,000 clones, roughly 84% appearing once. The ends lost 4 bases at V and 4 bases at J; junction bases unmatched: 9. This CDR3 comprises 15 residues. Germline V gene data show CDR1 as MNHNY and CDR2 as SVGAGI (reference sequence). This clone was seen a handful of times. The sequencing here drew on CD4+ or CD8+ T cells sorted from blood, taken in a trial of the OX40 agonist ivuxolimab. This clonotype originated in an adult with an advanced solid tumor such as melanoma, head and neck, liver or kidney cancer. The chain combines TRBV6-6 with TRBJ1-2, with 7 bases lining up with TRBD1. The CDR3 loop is CASSFSSGGFYGYTF. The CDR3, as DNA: TGTGCCAGCAGTTTCTCATCAGGGGGGTTCTATGGCTACACCTTC.